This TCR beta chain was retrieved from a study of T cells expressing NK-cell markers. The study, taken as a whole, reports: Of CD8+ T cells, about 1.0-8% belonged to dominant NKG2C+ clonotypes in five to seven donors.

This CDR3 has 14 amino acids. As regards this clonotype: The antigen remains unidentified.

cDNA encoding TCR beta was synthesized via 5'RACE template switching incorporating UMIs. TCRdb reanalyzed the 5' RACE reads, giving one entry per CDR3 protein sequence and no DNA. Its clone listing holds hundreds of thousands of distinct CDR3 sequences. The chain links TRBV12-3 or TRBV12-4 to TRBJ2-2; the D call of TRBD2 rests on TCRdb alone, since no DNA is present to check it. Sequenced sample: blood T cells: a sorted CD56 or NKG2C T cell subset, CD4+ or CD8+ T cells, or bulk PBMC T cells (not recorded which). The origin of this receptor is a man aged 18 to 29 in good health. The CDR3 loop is CASGGQAATGELFF.